The 30 T cell receptor beta chains below come from one sample, sequenced in a study of T cells in Graves' hyperthyroidism and ophthalmopathy. RNA transcripts were the template for amplifying TCR beta CDR3 regions. HTBI primers were the set used in a first-round RT-PCR of the TCR CDR3. TCRdb reprocessed the multiplex PCR reads via MiXCR and lists one record per CDR3 protein. Here the sample spans hundreds of thousands of distinct CDR3 sequences, around 15% being singletons. Sequenced sample: blood. All receptors derive from a woman between 18 and 29 years old with Graves' hyperthyroidism.

This clonotype was recorded a few times. The chain recombines TRBV28 with TRBJ1-2, with D possibly matching TRBD1 (5 bases). In germline, CDR1 is MDHEN, CDR2 SYDVKM. The CDR3 length is 14 residues. V was pared by 6 bases and J by 5 bases, with 16 bases between. The CDR3 region has the DNA TGTGCCAGCAGACACCGGACAAGCTATTATGGCTACACCTTC. Its translation is CASRHRTSYYGYTF.

This clonotype occurred many times. At one end, the junction sequence differs from germline, possibly due to a read error. The CDR3 region is CASSLGRGNQPQHF. CDR3 in DNA: TGTGCCAGCAGTTTAGGACGGGGGAATCAGCCCCAGCATTTT. V usage is TRBV13 and J usage is TRBJ1-5, with D tentatively TRBD1 (5 bases). From germline, CDR1 is PRHDT and CDR2 FYEKMQ (reference sequence). The CDR3 extends over 14 amino acids.

This clonotype was seen only a few times. CDR3 sequence: CASSLFGRDQETQYF. The CDR3 DNA reads TGTGCCAGCAGTTTATTCGGGCGGGACCAAGAGACCCAGTACTTC. The gene calls are TRBV28 and TRBJ2-5; a weak D match, TRBD2 (5 bases). Trimming took off 1 base at V and 0 bases at J, with 9 bases between the two ends. The CDR3 spans 15 residues. The germline V gene has CDR1 MDHEN and CDR2 SYDVKM.

V is TRBV6-5 and J is TRBJ2-7, with D unresolved. This CDR3 is built from 15 residues. Germline CDR1 is MNHEY and CDR2 is SVGAGI. Trimming cost V 2 bases and J 0 bases, with 11 bases left between them. CDR3 sequence (DNA): TGTGCCAGCAGTTACCCCAGGCCTAGCTCCTACGAGCAGTACTTC. Encoded protein: CASSYPRPSSYEQYF.

The chain combines TRBV12-3 or TRBV12-4 with TRBJ2-5; 12 bases map to TRBD2. The V gene end was trimmed by 8 bases and the J gene end by 6 bases; junction bases not matched to a gene: 10. CDR3 length: 15 amino acids. DNA of the CDR3: TGTGCCAGCCGCATTTCACTAGCGGGGGGTCAGACCCAGTACTTC. Protein: CASRISLAGGQTQYF.

The chain uses TRBV7-2 and TRBJ1-2; D remains ambiguous. Looked up from germline, CDR1 is SGHTA and CDR2 is FQGNSA. The CDR3 sequence is 15 residues long. V was cut by 7 bases and J by 2 bases, with 17 bases left in between. The CDR3 nucleotides are TGTGCCAGCAATCTAGCGGGCAGGTTCAACTATGGCTACACCTTC. Translated: CASNLAGRFNYGYTF.

The chain joins TRBV4-1 to TRBJ2-1, with 13 bases matching TRBD2. Trimming cost V 0 bases and J 4 bases; bases outside gene matches: 3. This CDR3 region has 17 residues. In germline, CDR1 is MGHRA, CDR2 YSYEKL. DNA for the CDR3: TGCGCCAGCAGCCAAGATCCGGGACTAGCGGGATACAATGAGCAGTTCTTC. Residues: CASSQDPGLAGYNEQFF.

This clonotype was recorded a few times. This rearrangement joins TRBV10-3 to TRBJ1-1; 9 bases are shared with TRBD1. The germline V gene has CDR1 ENHRY and CDR2 SYGVKD. This CDR3 is built from 14 residues. J was trimmed by 5 bases and V by 7 bases; bases with no gene match: 8. The CDR3 DNA follows: TGTGCCATCAAGGGACAGGGAGAAAGGACTGAAGCTTTCTTT. Amino acids: CAIKGQGERTEAFF.

This chain joins TRBV27 and TRBJ1-6; D gene uncertain. Trimming removed 5 bases from V and 6 bases from J, with 8 bases in between. Germline V gene lookup returns CDR1 MNHEY and CDR2 SMNVEV (reference sequence). The CDR3 consists of 13 residues. As DNA, the CDR3 is TGTGCCAGCAGTGCGGGGTTTAATTCACCCCTCCACTTT. Translating it yields CASSAGFNSPLHF.

The V gene is TRBV28, the J gene TRBJ2-1; 8 bases map to TRBD2. Germline assignment: CDR1 MDHEN and CDR2 SYDVKM. V dropped 9 bases and J dropped 10; count of bases not matched to a gene: 11. The CDR3 contains 13 residues. The CDR3 nucleotides read TGTGCCAGTGGGACTAGGAATAACAGGGAGCAGTTCTTC. Encoded protein: CASGTRNNREQFF.

This clonotype was seen ten or more times. The rearrangement uses TRBV20-1 and TRBJ2-7; D is uncertain. V was cut by 7 bases and J by 0 bases, with 13 bases left in between. The CDR3 contains 13 residues. CDR1 and CDR2 from the germline V gene are DFQATT and SNEGSKA (reference sequence). CDR3 bases: TGCAGTGTTCAGGCCAGAAACTCCTACGAGCAGTACTTC. Amino acid sequence: CSVQARNSYEQYF.

CDR3 nucleotide sequence: TGCGCCAGCAGCCAGGGGGACTGGTACAATGAGCAGTTCTTC. Its translation is CASSQGDWYNEQFF. J is TRBJ2-1 and V is TRBV4-1; possible D gene TRBD2, 6 bases. The CDR3 totals 14 residues. Trimming took off 3 bases at V and 4 bases at J, with 10 bases between the two ends. Germline values: CDR1 MGHRA, CDR2 YSYEKL.

The chain links TRBV6-1 to TRBJ2-5; D is perhaps TRBD1 (6 bases). Germline values: CDR1 MNHNS, CDR2 SASEGT. CDR3 length equals 13 residues. CDR3 in DNA: TGTGCTATCAAACAGGGTGTGAGGGAGACCCAGTACTTC. Its translation is CAIKQGVRETQYF.

This clonotype was seen just once. The CDR3 reads CASMEGRFNQPQHF. DNA for the CDR3: TGTGCCAGTATGGAGGGGCGGTTCAATCAGCCCCAGCATTTT. The chain joins TRBV19 to TRBJ1-5; D is possibly TRBD1 (5 bases). Trimming left V 7 bases short and J 3 bases short, with 13 bases between. The CDR3 is made up of 14 amino acids. CDR1 is LNHDA and CDR2 is SQIVND in the germline V gene (reference sequence).

CDR3 loop: CSARDWGGQETQYF. For the CDR3, the DNA is TGCAGTGCTAGAGATTGGGGGGGCCAAGAGACCCAGTACTTC. V and J are TRBV20-1 and TRBJ2-5, with TRBD2 matching over 7 bases. Germline V gene sequence: CDR1 DFQATT, CDR2 SNEGSKA (reference sequence). Trimming at V came to 0 bases and at J to 1 base, leaving 2 bases not matched to a gene. CDR3 length equals 14 residues.

The sample holds a few counts of this clonotype. The chain couples TRBV6-1 to TRBJ1-4; D possibly corresponds to TRBD1 (5 bases). The germline V gene encodes CDR1 MNHNS and CDR2 SASEGT. Trimming took 8 bases from V and 7 from J, leaving 23 bases between them. The CDR3 consists of 16 residues. The CDR3 spells CASGFRVIQSGEKLFF. The CDR3 DNA reads as TGTGCCAGCGGCTTCAGGGTGATCCAATCGGGTGAAAAACTGTTTTTT.

The V and J genes are TRBV20-1 and TRBJ2-1; tentatively, D is TRBD1 or TRBD2 (5 bases each). V dropped 5 bases and J dropped 7 bases, with 21 bases sitting between them. Germline CDR1 is DFQATT and CDR2 is SNEGSKA (reference sequence). The CDR3 is 15 amino acids. For the CDR3, the DNA is TGCAGTGCTGCCCTAAGCAGGGCTTGGGAGAATGAGCAGTTCTTC. Its protein is CSAALSRAWENEQFF.

This clonotype came up many times. This sequence joins TRBV2 and TRBJ1-2; TRBD1 aligns across 7 bases. Looked up from germline, CDR1 is SNHLY and CDR2 is FYNNEI. V shed 7 bases, J shed 8 bases, and the junction held 16 bases outside the gene matches. The CDR3 contains 15 residues. The CDR3 coding sequence is TGTGCCAGCAAACAGGACAGGAGCCGGTTGGGGGGCTACACCTTC. Its translation is CASKQDRSRLGGYTF.

This clonotype was detected only a few times. The V gene is TRBV18, the J gene TRBJ1-1, with 9 bases fitting TRBD1. V lost 4 bases and J lost 5; bases outside the gene matches: 5. Germline lookup yields CDR1 KGHSH and CDR2 LQKENI. The CDR3 covers 14 residues. The CDR3 DNA reads TGTGCCAGCTCACTACAGGGGGCTTGGACTGAAGCTTTCTTT. Protein product: CASSLQGAWTEAFF.

V is TRBV2 and J is TRBJ1-4; 9 nucleotides agree with TRBD1. The CDR3 covers 14 residues. With 1 base clipped from V and 10 bases from J, the junction kept 4 bases outside the gene matches. Germline V gene sequence: CDR1 SNHLY, CDR2 FYNNEI. CDR3 sequence: CASSEDRGLLKLFF. CDR3 DNA: TGTGCCAGCAGTGAAGACAGGGGGCTGTTAAAACTGTTTTTT.

The gene calls are TRBV25-1 and TRBJ2-7; the D is unclear. The CDR3 totals 11 residues. Trimming pared 11 bases from V and 5 bases from J, leaving 13 bases between. Germline V gene data show CDR1 as MGHDK and CDR2 as SYGVNS. CDR3 in amino acids: CAVGPPHEQYF. The DNA of the CDR3 is TGTGCCGTAGGCCCTCCCCACGAGCAGTACTTC.

This clonotype has at least ten counts. The chain has TRBV12-3 or TRBV12-4 and TRBJ2-1; 10 nucleotides align to TRBD2. This CDR3 contains 15 residues. J lost 4 bases, V lost 1 base, and 1 base had no gene match. The CDR3: CASSLEREGYNEQFF. DNA for the CDR3: TGTGCCAGCAGTTTAGAGCGGGAGGGATACAATGAGCAGTTCTTC.

This clonotype has at least ten counts. V gene TRBV20-1 combines with J gene TRBJ2-7; weak D call: TRBD1 (6 bases). V was shortened by 0 bases and J by 0 bases, with 12 bases between the two germline ends. CDR1 and CDR2 from the germline V gene are DFQATT and SNEGSKA (reference sequence). The CDR3 runs to 15 residues. CDR3 sequence (DNA): TGCAGTGCTAGAGATCAGGGGCAGGGCTCCTACGAGCAGTACTTC. Its translation is CSARDQGQGSYEQYF.

The rearrangement links TRBV12-3 or TRBV12-4 to TRBJ2-5; perhaps TRBD2 as D (5 bases). This CDR3 spans 15 amino acids. V shed 3 bases and J shed 5 bases, with 16 bases lying between them. The CDR3 sequence is CASSFSSGIGETQYF. The CDR3, as DNA: TGTGCCAGCAGTTTCTCTTCGGGGATTGGGGAGACCCAGTACTTC.

This clonotype was found a few times. This sequence joins TRBV18 and TRBJ2-7, with 7 bases matching TRBD1. Germline values: CDR1 KGHSH, CDR2 LQKENI. V lost 2 bases to trimming and J lost 3 bases; unmatched junction nucleotides: 4. CDR3 length: 14 residues. The CDR3 here is CASSPSTGLYEQYF. The CDR3 DNA sequence: TGTGCCAGCTCACCATCGACAGGGCTCTACGAGCAGTACTTC. Combining the CDR3 with reference TRBV18 and TRBJ2-7 gives the whole variable domain NAGVMQNPRHLVRRRGQEARLRCSPMKGHSHVYWYRQLPEEGLKFMVYLQKENIIDESGMPKERFSAEFPKEGPSILRIQQVVRGDSAAYFCASSPSTGLYEQYFGPGTRLTVT.

This clonotype occurred a few times. The CDR3 nucleotides are TGTGCCAGCAGCTTAACCAGACTTACTGTTTTAGAAAGAGATTGGCAGTATTTT. It codes for CASSLTRLTVLERDWQYF. This sequence joins TRBV7-2 and TRBJ2-3; D is unclear. The CDR3 contains 18 residues. From germline, CDR1 is SGHTA and CDR2 FQGNSA. V was trimmed by 2 bases and J by 11 bases, leaving 29 bases between them.

This clonotype occurred many times. The chain uses TRBV2 and TRBJ2-7; perhaps D is TRBD1 or TRBD2 (6 bases each). With 4 bases removed from V and 2 bases from J, the gap between germline ends came to 9 bases. The germline CDR1 and CDR2 sequences are SNHLY and FYNNEI. This CDR3 region has 13 residues. CDR3 nucleotide sequence: TGTGCCAGCAGTGCGGGGGACACCTACGAGCAGTACTTC. It encodes CASSAGDTYEQYF.

Concerning this clonotype: The limits of the CDR3 on the DNA are not certain, so only TCRdb's listed CDR3 is given. The chain's CDR3 is CASRAWGAGAYDTQYF. This chain links TRBV25-1 with TRBJ2-3; the D call of TRBD1 is as the table states it, not checked on the DNA. Germline loops: CDR1 MGHDK, CDR2 SYGVNS. Counting both end residues, the CDR3 totals 16 amino acids.

In this sample, this clonotype turned up many times. CDR3 bases: TGTGCCAGCTCACCACTACCAAGGGATACGCAGTATTTT. Translated, it gives CASSPLPRDTQYF. The V gene is TRBV18, the J gene TRBJ2-3; D uncertain. The CDR3 sequence is 13 residues long. Germline values: CDR1 KGHSH, CDR2 LQKENI. V shed 1 base and J shed 6 bases, with 8 bases lying between them.

Turning to this clonotype: A read error may explain this, as a much larger clone is one base away. The CDR3 spells CASSVAGDGYTF. In nucleotides, the CDR3 is TGTGCCAGCAGTGTGGCAGGGGATGGCTACACCTTC. The V call is TRBV6-1, the J call TRBJ1-2, with TRBD1 as a possible D gene (6 bases). V was trimmed by 4 bases and J by 6 bases, leaving 9 bases between them. Germline V gene data show CDR1 as MNHNS and CDR2 as SASEGT. The CDR3 has 12 amino acids.